This T cell receptor beta chain derives from a study of response to subunit inactivated influenza vaccine (dated by TCRdb to about 2018). Background for the entire study: Deep quantitative T cell receptor repertoire profiling was used in the study to track responses to a trivalent subunit inactivated influenza vaccine.

The receptor library was made with RT-PCR. The instrument given in TCRdb is Illumina HiSeq 2500. TCRdb reprocessing: public reads trimmed at Q25 with fastp, clones called with MiXCR, in-frame beta chains kept. Every distinct CDR3 protein forms one entry, paired with its most common genes and DNA. The sample includes more than 150,000 distinct CDR3 sequences, with about 9.3% observed a single time. The top ten clones comprise approximately 11% of the sample. From its cysteine to its phenylalanine, the CDR3 spans 13 amino acids. Kept here is only the CDR3 DNA, which spans 39 bases and is read in frame from base 1. V is clipped by 3 bases and J by 8 bases, and the sequence between their germline boundaries is 11 bases long. In the germline V gene, CDR1 corresponds to WSHSY and CDR2 to SAAADI. Only a few counts were recorded for this clonotype. It lacks a known antigen. Qualities for individual bases were not recorded, and no much larger clone is one base off.

What the research found in general, with its limitations: According to the authors, only a limited number of new T cells may be recruited by each seasonal influenza vaccination.

This TCR came from a man aged 50-59 years who received an inactivated influenza vaccine. Donor details come from another sample of the same person, matched by shared clones. The receptor chain draws on TRBV10-2 and TRBJ2-1; a confident D gene designation cannot be given. The sequencing used non-naive T cells sorted from PBMCs, collected on the day of vaccination. The cell subset or site label corresponds to: memory T cell fraction. The CDR3 sequence is CASSDSSLDEQFF. The bases are TGCGCCAGCAGTGATTCTTCTTTGGATGAGCAGTTCTTC.